Presented here are 25 T cell receptor beta chains from one specimen sequenced in a study of blood T cell repertoires in COVID-19. Method: immunoSEQ multiplex PCR; TCRdb's copy keeps in-frame clones and lacks some. The sample lists 170,000 or so clones; just under 90% were seen once. The sequenced sample consisted of peripheral blood. The receptors stem from a woman younger than 35 who had recovered from COVID-19.

The chain is built from TRBV9 and TRBJ1-6, with a weak D call TRBD1 (5 bases). The germline CDR1 and CDR2 sequences are SGDLS and YYNGEE. The CDR3 consists of 15 residues. With 3 bases removed from V and 0 bases from J, the gap between germline ends came to 7 bases. CDR3 bases: TGTGCCAGCAGCGGGGGGGACTCCTATAATTCACCCCTCCACTTT. Its translation is CASSGGDSYNSPLHF.

The chain links TRBV5-1 to TRBJ2-7, with 7 positions matching TRBD2. Germline V gene sequence: CDR1 SGHRS, CDR2 YFSETQ. V lost 1 base and J lost 0; bases outside the gene matches: 4. CDR3 length equals 15 residues. The CDR3, as DNA: TGCGCCAGCAGCTTGATAGCGGGTCCCTCCTACGAGCAGTACTTC. It encodes CASSLIAGPSYEQYF.

The chain links TRBV10-3 to TRBJ2-3, with D uncertain. The CDR3 runs to 12 residues. Germline values: CDR1 ENHRY, CDR2 SYGVKD. Trimming stripped 2 bases from V and 6 bases from J, with 6 bases between. CDR3 DNA: TGTGCCATCAGTGAGATGAGGGATACGCAGTATTTT. Translating it yields CAISEMRDTQYF.

The chain carries TRBV13 and TRBJ2-5; a possible D gene is TRBD2 (5 bases). The germline gives CDR1 PRHDT, CDR2 FYEKMQ (reference sequence). Trimming left V 6 bases short and J 4 bases short, with 12 bases between. The length of the CDR3 is 13 residues. CDR3 bases: TGTGCCAGCAGTGGGCTAGCAGGAGAGACCCAGTACTTC. Residues: CASSGLAGETQYF.

A single count supports this clone. The chain carries TRBV19 and TRBJ1-2; 9 nucleotides agree with TRBD1. Trimming at V came to 6 bases and at J to 4 bases, leaving 6 bases not matched to a gene. The germline gives CDR1 LNHDA, CDR2 SQIVND (reference sequence). This CDR3 comprises 14 residues. The CDR3 sequence is CASSMDRGLYGYTF. In DNA, the CDR3 is TGTGCCAGTAGCATGGACAGGGGACTCTATGGCTACACCTTC. The complete variable domain, with remaining parts taken from reference TRBV19 and TRBJ1-2, reads DGGITQSPKYLFRKEGQNVTLSCEQNLNHDAMYWYRQDPGQGLRLIYYSQIVNDFQKGDIAEGYSVSREKKESFPLTVTSAQKNPTAFYLCASSMDRGLYGYTFGSGTRLTVV.

A single count supports this clone. DNA for the CDR3: TGTGCCAGTAGTTCGACTCGTGGGGAGACCCAGTACTTC. Residues: CASSSTRGETQYF. The V and J genes are TRBV19 and TRBJ2-5, with D unresolved. The V gene's germline CDR1 is LNHDA and CDR2 SQIVND (reference sequence). The CDR3 sequence is 13 residues long. Trimming stripped 5 bases from V and 5 bases from J, with 12 bases between.

This chain uses TRBV10-3 with TRBJ2-7; tentative D call: TRBD2 (6 bases). The CDR3 extends over 16 amino acids. Germline CDR1 is ENHRY and CDR2 is SYGVKD. The V and J ends lost 7 bases and 1 base respectively, with 20 bases between them. The DNA for the CDR3 is TGTGCCATCACAGGGAGCACCGGGACTGCGTCCTACGAGCAGTACTTC. It yields the protein CAITGSTGTASYEQYF.

The chain carries TRBV24-1 and TRBJ1-2; TRBD1 might be the D (5 bases). The germline CDR1 and CDR2 sequences are KGHDR and SFDVKD. This CDR3 has 14 residues. V was cut by 4 bases and J by 6 bases, with 14 bases left in between. The CDR3 loop reads CATSESQGYDGYTF. For the CDR3, the DNA is TGTGCCACCAGTGAATCCCAGGGTTATGATGGCTACACCTTC.

The chain couples TRBV19 to TRBJ1-1; possibly TRBD1 for D (6 bases). The germline CDR1 and CDR2 sequences are LNHDA and SQIVND (reference sequence). CDR3 length equals 16 residues. The V and J ends lost 5 bases and 4 bases respectively, with 20 bases between them. CDR3 sequence reads: CASSPTGFTGGTEAFF. The CDR3 DNA reads as TGTGCCAGTAGTCCCACAGGGTTCACAGGCGGCACTGAAGCTTTCTTT.

The gene calls are TRBV21-1 and TRBJ2-7; TRBD1 is the table's D call, not checked against the DNA. TRBV21-1 is noted as a pseudogene. CDR3 length: 12 amino acids. The CDR3 region is CARQGCPYEQYV. The CDR3 DNA sequence: TGTGCCAGACAGGGTTGTCCCTACGAGCAGTACGTC.

Of note for this clone: Mismatch with germline at one junction end may stem from a read error. The chain uses TRBV3-1 (or the pseudogene TRBV3-2) and TRBJ2-7; 11 positions match TRBD2. CDR1 is LGHDT and CDR2 is YNNKEL in the germline V gene (reference sequence). This CDR3 has 13 amino acids. The CDR3 sequence: CASSQGWTSGFLF. For the CDR3, the DNA is TGTGCCAGCAGCCAAGGGTGGACTAGCGGGTTTTTATTC.

The chain employs TRBV9 and TRBJ1-1; TRBD1 agrees at 8 bases. The V gene's germline CDR1 is SGDLS and CDR2 YYNGEE. This CDR3 has 14 amino acids. Trimming took 0 bases from V and 7 from J; bases not matched to a gene: 5. The CDR3 reads CASSVGDRRGEAFF. The CDR3 DNA sequence: TGTGCCAGCAGCGTAGGGGACAGGAGGGGTGAAGCTTTCTTT.

This clone was counted a single time. The chain uses TRBV2 and TRBJ1-3; 11 nucleotides align to TRBD1. The CDR3 contains 12 residues. V lost 5 bases and J lost 14; bases outside the gene matches: 5. Germline lookup yields CDR1 SNHLY and CDR2 FYNNEI. Written as DNA, the CDR3 is TGTGCCAGCAGTAACGGACAGGGGGCCCTATATTTT. As protein: CASSNGQGALYF.

The V gene is TRBV19, the J gene TRBJ1-5, with D unclear. CDR3 length equals 15 residues. Germline loops: CDR1 LNHDA, CDR2 SQIVND (reference sequence). With 2 bases removed from V and 0 bases from J, the gap between germline ends came to 8 bases. The CDR3 spells CASSISAYSNQPQHF. For the CDR3, the DNA is TGTGCCAGTAGTATATCAGCGTATAGCAATCAGCCCCAGCATTTT.

The CDR3 sequence is CSGISGQFEQYF. CDR3 bases: TGCAGCGGGATTTCCGGACAGTTCGAGCAGTACTTC. The rearrangement uses TRBV29-1 and TRBJ2-7, with a possible D match to TRBD1 (6 bases). The CDR3 extends over 12 amino acids. Looked up from germline, CDR1 is SQVTM and CDR2 is ANQGSEA. Trimming removed 7 bases at V and 6 bases at J, with 16 bases between.

The rearrangement links TRBV4-3 to TRBJ2-3, with D perhaps TRBD2 (6 bases). The V end was cut by 0 bases, the J end by 3 bases, with 16 bases between. This CDR3 spans 17 amino acids. Germline values: CDR1 LGHNA, CDR2 YSLEER. The CDR3 sequence: CASSQDAAGSGTDTQYF. The CDR3 coding sequence is TGCGCCAGCAGCCAAGATGCGGCGGGAAGTGGAACAGATACGCAGTATTTT.

The V and J genes are TRBV4-2 and TRBJ1-3; D perhaps matches TRBD1 (5 bases). Germline-derived CDR1 and CDR2 are LGHNA and YNFKEQ. V dropped 2 bases and J dropped 0 bases, with 14 bases sitting between them. The CDR3 runs 17 residues. The DNA of the CDR3 is TGTGCCAGCAGCCAAAGATCGGGGGGACCCTCTGGAAACACCATATATTTT. Translating it yields CASSQRSGGPSGNTIYF.

V usage is TRBV7-9 and J usage is TRBJ1-2, with D perhaps matching TRBD1 (6 bases). The CDR3 is 15 residues long. The V and J ends lost 0 bases and 4 bases respectively, with 12 bases between them. The V gene's germline CDR1 is SEHNR and CDR2 FQNEAQ (reference sequence). The CDR3 loop is CASSLAITGSYGYTF. Written as DNA, the CDR3 is TGTGCCAGCAGCTTAGCGATCACAGGGAGCTATGGCTACACCTTC.

The J gene is TRBJ1-5, the V gene TRBV5-6, with D perhaps TRBD1 (5 bases). Germline assignment: CDR1 SGHDT and CDR2 YYEEEE. The CDR3 totals 16 residues. V lost 0 bases and J 2 bases, leaving 12 bases between the germline ends. CDR3 bases: TGTGCCAGCAGCTTGGCCGGGGGATGGGGCAATCAGCCCCAGCATTTT. Translation: CASSLAGGWGNQPQHF.

CDR3 bases: TGCAGCGTGGCCAGGGGGCGTGGAGTTGGCTATGGCTACACCTTC. It translates to CSVARGRGVGYGYTF. The gene calls are TRBV29-1 and TRBJ1-2, with 8 bases aligning to TRBD1. CDR1 and CDR2 from the germline V gene are SQVTM and ANQGSEA. J was trimmed by 4 bases and V by 6 bases; bases with no gene match: 13. The CDR3 extends over 15 amino acids. The full variable domain, rest sourced from reference TRBV29-1 and TRBJ1-2, is SAVISQKPSRDICQRGTSLTIQCQVDSQVTMMFWYRQQPGQSLTLIATANQGSEATYESGFVIDKFPISRPNLTFSTLTVSNMSPEDSSIYLCSVARGRGVGYGYTFGSGTRLTVV.

The table lists this clone with a count of one. The chain links TRBV25-1 to TRBJ2-4; TRBD1 aligns across 7 bases. Germline trimming cut 6 bases from V and 0 bases from J; bases unmatched to any gene: 8. CDR1 and CDR2 (germline): MGHDK, SYGVNS. The CDR3 covers 16 residues. The CDR3 reads CASSPTGLIAKNIQYF. CDR3 in DNA: TGTGCCAGCAGCCCGACAGGGCTAATAGCCAAAAACATTCAGTACTTC.

The gene calls are TRBV18 and TRBJ1-1, with D possibly being TRBD1 (5 bases). Per the germline V gene, CDR1 is KGHSH and CDR2 is LQKENI. The CDR3 is 14 amino acids. The V and J ends lost 8 bases and 4 bases respectively, with 17 bases between them. The CDR3 DNA reads TGTGCCAGCGCCTTCAGGGAGCGGGTCACTGAAGCTTTCTTT. Its protein is CASAFRERVTEAFF.

The chain recombines TRBV9 with TRBJ2-5, with a tentative D call TRBD2 (5 bases). Deletions cut 4 bases from V and 5 bases from J, with 9 bases between. From germline, CDR1 is SGDLS and CDR2 YYNGEE. This CDR3 is 12 amino acids long. DNA for the CDR3: TGTGCCAGCAGCCTGGGAGAGGAGACCCAGTACTTC. It is translated as CASSLGEETQYF.

The chain uses TRBV2 and TRBJ1-1; D is perhaps TRBD1 (6 bases). V gave up 6 bases and J gave up 4 bases, with 15 bases separating them. The length of the CDR3 is 14 residues. Germline V gene sequence: CDR1 SNHLY, CDR2 FYNNEI. CDR3 sequence reads: CASRRGGGITEAFF. The CDR3 DNA reads TGTGCCAGCAGGAGGGGAGGGGGTATCACTGAAGCTTTCTTT.

The chain couples TRBV20-1 to TRBJ2-5, with a possible D match to TRBD2 (5 bases). Germline-derived CDR1 and CDR2 are DFQATT and SNEGSKA (reference sequence). V was cut by 7 bases and J by 6 bases, with 12 bases left in between. The CDR3 runs 11 residues. The CDR3: CSVPGIKTQYF. CDR3 sequence (DNA): TGCAGTGTGCCGGGAATAAAGACCCAGTACTTC.